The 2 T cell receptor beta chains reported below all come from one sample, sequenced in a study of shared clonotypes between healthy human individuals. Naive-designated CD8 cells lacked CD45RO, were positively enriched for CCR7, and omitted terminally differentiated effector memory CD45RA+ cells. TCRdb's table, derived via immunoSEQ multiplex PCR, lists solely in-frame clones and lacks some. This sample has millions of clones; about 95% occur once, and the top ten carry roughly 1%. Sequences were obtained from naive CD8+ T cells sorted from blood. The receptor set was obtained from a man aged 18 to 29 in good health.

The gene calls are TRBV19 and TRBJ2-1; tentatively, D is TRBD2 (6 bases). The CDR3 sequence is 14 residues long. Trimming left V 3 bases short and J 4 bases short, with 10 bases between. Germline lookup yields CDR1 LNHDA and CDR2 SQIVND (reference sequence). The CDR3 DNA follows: TGTGCCAGTAGTATTTGGGGGGTTTACAATGAGCAGTTCTTC. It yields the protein CASSIWGVYNEQFF.

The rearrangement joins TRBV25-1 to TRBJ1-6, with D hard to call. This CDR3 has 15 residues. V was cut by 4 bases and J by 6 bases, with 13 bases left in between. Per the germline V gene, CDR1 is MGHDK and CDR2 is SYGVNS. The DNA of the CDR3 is TGTGCCAGCAGTGGTTCGCTAGGAATTAATTCACCCCTCCACTTT. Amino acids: CASSGSLGINSPLHF.